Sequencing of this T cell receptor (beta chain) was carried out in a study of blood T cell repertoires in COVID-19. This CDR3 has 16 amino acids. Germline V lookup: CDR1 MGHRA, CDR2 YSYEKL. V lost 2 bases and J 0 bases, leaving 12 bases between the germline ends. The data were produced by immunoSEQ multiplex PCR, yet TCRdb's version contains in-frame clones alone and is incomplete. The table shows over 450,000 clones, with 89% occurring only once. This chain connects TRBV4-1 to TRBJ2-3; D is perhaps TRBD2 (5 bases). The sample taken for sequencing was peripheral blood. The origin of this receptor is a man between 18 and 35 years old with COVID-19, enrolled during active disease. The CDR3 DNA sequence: TGCGCCAGCAGCCAACCAACTAGAAAGAGCACAGATACGCAGTATTTT. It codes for CASSQPTRKSTDTQYF.